The entry below describes one TCR beta chain. Its antigen is not known. A much bigger clone sits one base away, suggesting this may be a read error. TCRdb reanalysed the 5' RACE reads using MiXCR and keeps one entry per CDR3 protein. The data show over 50,000 distinct CDR3 sequences, about 24% seen once. Purified naive CD4+ T cells were depleted of CD25+ Tregs. This CDR3 has 16 amino acids. Germline CDR1 SEHNR, CDR2 FQNEAQ (reference sequence). Findings and caveats of the study: Tumor memory CD4+ T cell TCR gene usage was found to cluster with blood and lymph node memory CD4+ cells and with lymph node naive CD4+ cells.

The chain is built from TRBV7-9 and TRBJ2-1; possibly TRBD1 for D (5 bases). The sequencing input was tumor-infiltrating naive CD4+ T cells sorted from the breast tumor. Noted subset: naive CD4+ T cells, CD4+CD45RA+CD25-. The receptor was isolated from a female donor with breast cancer. The CDR3 loop is CASSFRTRTTYNEQSF. The CDR3 coding sequence is TGTGCCAGCAGCTTTCGAACCCGGACAACCTACAATGAGCAGTCCTTC.